This TCR beta chain came from a study of blood T cell repertoires in COVID-19. Overall study context: The origin of the acute and convalescent COVID-19 samples was the United States, Italy and Spain. T cells, B-cell-depleted T cells, or PBMCs provided the cDNA or gDNA that served as material.

In the authors' methods: From reference gene primer amplification, estimates of nucleated cell counts were derived. TCRdb's copy holds only in-frame clones and misses some; the assay was immunoSEQ multiplex PCR. From that table come the V and J calls and clone size; the DNA was used to work out D and trimming. The sample has 75,000 to 100,000 clones; around 86% are singletons. The sample holds a few counts of this clone. The CDR3 is 15 amino acids. Germline V CDR1 and CDR2: MNHEY, SVGAGI. The trim removed 5 bases at V and 6 bases at J, leaving 11 bases unmatched. The sample was peripheral blood. This chain connects TRBV6-5 to TRBJ1-2; 8 bases fit TRBD1. The sequence came from a woman older than 75 with acute or convalescent COVID-19. Here the CDR3 reads CASSRQGPLPDGYTF. In DNA, the CDR3 is TGTGCCAGCAGTAGACAGGGGCCCCTACCCGATGGCTACACCTTC.